The clone carrying this TCR beta chain came up a few times. What it binds is not known. The record originates from a study of T cell repertoires in cytomegalovirus infection. Looking at the study overall: Public TCR beta signatures marked donors with CMV infection and the matching HLA.

MiXCR, run by TCRdb on the reads, gives a single entry per CDR3 protein. The repertoire includes around 200,000 distinct CDR3 sequences, roughly 17% of them detected once, and about 23% sits in the top ten. Broader study findings: Clonotypes of TCR beta that were HLA-C-restricted and CMV-specific dominated the ex vivo response. Of the TCR beta families, the public ones yielded a cumulative frequency that identified carriers of CMV plus the relevant HLA.

This TCR came from a human donor in good health (CMV status not recorded). Some clones in this sample may be carry-over from other donors' samples. The sequenced material came from CD8+ T cells from PBMCs.

CDR3 amino acids: CASSFGGTYEQYF. The CDR3 bases are TGTGCCAGCAGTTTCGGCGGTACCTACGAGCAGTACTTC. The chain is built from TRBV12-3 or TRBV12-4 and TRBJ2-7; D unresolved. CDR3 length: 13 residues. Trimming stripped 3 bases from V and 2 bases from J, with 8 bases between.